This T cell receptor (beta chain) emerged from a study of blood T cell repertoires in COVID-19. The CDR3 is 14 residues long. V lost 7 bases and J lost 4, with 16 bases in between. Germline V gene sequence: CDR1 SGHTA, CDR2 FQGNSA. All exposed participants met a person with COVID-19 within 2 weeks before entering the study. Sequencing was performed with immunoSEQ multiplex PCR; in TCRdb, only in-frame clones are kept and a portion is missing. Among some 190,000 clones listed, roughly 84% were seen once. The receptor comes from a woman in her 30s who had been exposed to COVID-19. V is TRBV7-2 and J is TRBJ1-1, with D unclear. What was sequenced was PBMCs or T cells enriched from blood (not recorded which). The CDR3, as DNA: TGTGCCAGCACCATAACTAGTTCCTTCACTGAAGCTTTCTTT. Its protein is CASTITSSFTEAFF. The complete variable domain, with remaining parts taken from reference TRBV7-2 and TRBJ1-1, reads GAGVSQSPSNKVTEKGKDVELRCDPISGHTALYWYRQSLGQGLEFLIYFQGNSAPDKSGLPSDRFSAERTGGSVSTLTIQRTQQEDSAVYLCASTITSSFTEAFFGQGTRLTVV.